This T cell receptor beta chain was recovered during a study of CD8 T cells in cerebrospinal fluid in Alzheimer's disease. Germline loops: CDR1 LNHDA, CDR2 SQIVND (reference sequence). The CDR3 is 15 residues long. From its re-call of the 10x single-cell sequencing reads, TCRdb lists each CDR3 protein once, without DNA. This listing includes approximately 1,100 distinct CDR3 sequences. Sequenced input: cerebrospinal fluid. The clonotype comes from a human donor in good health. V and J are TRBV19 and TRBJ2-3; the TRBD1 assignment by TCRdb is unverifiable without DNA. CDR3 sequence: CASSLGHPSTDTQYF.